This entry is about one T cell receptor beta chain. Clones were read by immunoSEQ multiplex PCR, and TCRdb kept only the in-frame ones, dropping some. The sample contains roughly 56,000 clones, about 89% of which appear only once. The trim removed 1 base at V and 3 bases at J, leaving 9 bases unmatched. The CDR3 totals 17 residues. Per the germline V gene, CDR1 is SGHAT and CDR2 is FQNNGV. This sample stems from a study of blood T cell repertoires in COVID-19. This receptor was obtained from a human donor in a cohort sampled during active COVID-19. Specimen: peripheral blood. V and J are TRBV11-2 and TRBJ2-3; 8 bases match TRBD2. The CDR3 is CASSLVPRAGGTDTQYF. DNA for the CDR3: TGTGCCAGCAGCTTAGTCCCTAGGGCGGGGGGTACAGATACGCAGTATTTT.